This T cell receptor beta chain appears in the sequencing data of a study of spatial heterogeneity in lung cancer. Each CDR3 protein is one row after TCRdb ran MiXCR on the 5' RACE reads. This table has some 44,000 distinct CDR3 sequences, roughly an eighth appearing once. Described time point: sample taken at primary tumor resection. Material for sequencing was whole RNA from tumor, nontumor lung or frozen PBMC, left unsorted. The sequenced sample was PBMCs, obtained at surgery. The clonotype was recovered from a male donor with early-stage non-small cell lung cancer.

The CDR3 bases are TGCGCCAGCACATTAGGAGATAGACCCTACGAGCAGTACTTC. Encoded protein: CASTLGDRPYEQYF. The chain carries TRBV5-1 and TRBJ2-7, with D unresolved. The CDR3 is 14 residues long. V was clipped by 6 bases and J by 2 bases, with 15 bases between them. Germline V gene lookup returns CDR1 SGHRS and CDR2 YFSETQ.